The T cell receptor (beta chain) under discussion was sequenced for a study of shared clonotypes between healthy human individuals. Notes on the study in general: It was only blood that was sampled, and tissue repertoires likely differ. Generation probabilities were higher for clonotypes shared across all four sorted-subset donors than for unshared ones. Memory subsets had estimated richness that was generally smaller than that of naive subsets.

Sequencing used immunoSEQ multiplex PCR; TCRdb keeps in-frame clones, though not all of them. The data contain roughly 1 million clones, about 75% of them singletons. With respect to this clone: Antigen specificity is unknown.

The V gene's germline CDR1 is SGDLS and CDR2 YYNGEE. Germline trimming cut 3 bases from V and 11 bases from J; bases unmatched to any gene: 13. This CDR3 region has 15 residues. The sequencing input was memory CD4+ T cells sorted from blood. The subset here: CD45RA-negative fraction. J is TRBJ2-3 and V is TRBV9, with 9 nucleotides matching TRBD1. This TCR derives from a man aged 18 to 30 in good health. The CDR3 DNA reads TGTGCCAGCAGCGCCTCCTCGGGACAGGGCGCTTGGCAGTATTTT. It codes for CASSASSGQGAWQYF.